This record concerns one TCR beta chain sequence. The data belong to a study of CD8+ T cells in alopecia areata. Isolated RNA was reverse transcribed into cDNA used as the sequencing template. Libraries were prepared by immunoSEQ multiplex PCR; TCRdb keeps only in-frame clonotypes and omits some of them. Among approximately 210,000 clones, around 65% were seen once, and the ten largest hold about 4%. The treatment: oral pan-JAK inhibitor, 5-10 mg twice daily. The V end was cut by 3 bases, the J end by 0 bases, with 9 bases between. The length of the CDR3 is 15 residues. The germline V gene encodes CDR1 SEHNR and CDR2 FQNEAQ (reference sequence).

The material sequenced was CD4+ T cells sorted from blood, taken at week 4, from a patient treated with tofacitinib. This clonotype was sampled from a human donor with alopecia areata. The V and J genes are TRBV7-9 and TRBJ1-3; no definite D call. The CDR3 reads CASSLYLLSGNTIYF. CDR3 coding DNA: TGTGCCAGCAGCTTGTATCTACTCTCTGGAAACACCATATATTTT.